This TCR beta chain emerged from a study of cytomegalovirus exposure and HLA in healthy donors. Broader study findings: Within an earlier analysis, most TCR beta V segments proved productive either about 90% or about 30% of the time. CMV antigen specificity was confirmed in vitro for a few CMV-associated chains.

This CDR3 has 16 amino acids. V was cut by 0 bases and J by 1 base, with 13 bases left in between. Germline V gene sequence: CDR1 SGHRS, CDR2 YFSETQ. Use of 60 Vbeta and 13 Jbeta primers characterized the PCR. The data were produced by immunoSEQ multiplex PCR, yet TCRdb's version contains in-frame clones alone and is incomplete. The data contain 150,000 to 200,000 clones, 60% to 80% of them singletons. In regard to this clone: What it binds is unknown.

The sample consisted of PBMCs. V and J are TRBV5-1 and TRBJ1-1; TRBD1 is a possible D gene (5 bases). This clonotype originated in a woman aged 40 to 49 in good health and CMV-seropositive. CDR3 protein: CASSLGFRGENTEAFF. The DNA for the CDR3 is TGCGCCAGCAGCTTGGGTTTTCGGGGGGAGAACACTGAAGCTTTCTTT.